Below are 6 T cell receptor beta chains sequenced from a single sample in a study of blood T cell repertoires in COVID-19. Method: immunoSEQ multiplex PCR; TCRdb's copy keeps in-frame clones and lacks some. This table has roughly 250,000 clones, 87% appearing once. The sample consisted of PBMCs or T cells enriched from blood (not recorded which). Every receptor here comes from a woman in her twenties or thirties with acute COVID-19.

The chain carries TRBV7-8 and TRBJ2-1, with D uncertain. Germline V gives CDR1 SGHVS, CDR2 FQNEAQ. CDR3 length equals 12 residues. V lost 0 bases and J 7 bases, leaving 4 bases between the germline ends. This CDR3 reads CASSLARNEQFF. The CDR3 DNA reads TGTGCCAGCAGCTTAGCGCGGAATGAGCAGTTCTTC.

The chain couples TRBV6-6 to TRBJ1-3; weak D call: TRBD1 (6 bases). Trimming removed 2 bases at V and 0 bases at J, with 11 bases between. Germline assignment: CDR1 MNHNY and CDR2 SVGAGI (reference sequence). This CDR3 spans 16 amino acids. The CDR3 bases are TGTGCCAGCAGTTACCGAACAGGGCACTCTGGAAACACCATATATTTT. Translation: CASSYRTGHSGNTIYF.

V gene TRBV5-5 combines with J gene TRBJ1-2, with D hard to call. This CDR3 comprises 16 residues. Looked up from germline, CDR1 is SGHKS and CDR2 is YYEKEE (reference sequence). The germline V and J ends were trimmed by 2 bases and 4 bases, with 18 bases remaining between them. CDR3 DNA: TGTGCCAGCAGCTTATCGTCGTCCGGTATTGGCTATGGCTACACCTTC. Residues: CASSLSSSGIGYGYTF.

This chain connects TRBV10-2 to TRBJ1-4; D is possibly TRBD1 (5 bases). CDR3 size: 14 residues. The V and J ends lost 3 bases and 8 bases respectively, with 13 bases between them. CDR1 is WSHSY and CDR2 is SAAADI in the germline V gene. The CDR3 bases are TGCGCCAGCAGTGATGGGGCCTTGGGGGAAAAACTGTTTTTT. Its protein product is CASSDGALGEKLFF.

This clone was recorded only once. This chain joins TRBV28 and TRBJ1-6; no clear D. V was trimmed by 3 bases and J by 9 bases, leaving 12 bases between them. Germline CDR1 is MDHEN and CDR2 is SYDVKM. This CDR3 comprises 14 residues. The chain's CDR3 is CASSLGRESSPLHF. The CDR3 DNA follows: TGTGCCAGCAGTTTGGGGAGGGAGAGTTCACCCCTCCACTTT.

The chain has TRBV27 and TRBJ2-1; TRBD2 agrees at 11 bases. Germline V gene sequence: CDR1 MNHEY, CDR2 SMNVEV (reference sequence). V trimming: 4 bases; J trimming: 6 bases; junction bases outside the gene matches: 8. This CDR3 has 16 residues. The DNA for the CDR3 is TGTGCCAGCAGTTCCCTGGGGACTAGCGGAGCCAATGAGCAGTTCTTC. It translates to CASSSLGTSGANEQFF.